The clone carrying this TCR beta chain was detected only once. TCRdb reprocessed the RT-PCR reads with MiXCR, giving one entry per CDR3 protein. The table records about 570,000 distinct CDR3 sequences, over 9% of them present only once. These data belong to a study of response to subunit inactivated influenza vaccine. These data were also reused for a study on T cells expressing NK-cell markers. Per that study: It was by 5'RACE template switching with UMIs that TCR beta cDNA was made. Source material for TCR beta repertoires consisted of sorted CD3+CD56+NKG2C+, CD3+CD56+NKG2C- and CD3+CD56-NKG2C+ T cells.

Sequenced here: PBMCs from blood, sampled on the day of vaccination. The sequence derives from a man aged 50-60 years who received an inactivated influenza vaccine.

The CDR3 reads CASRLSGGSYNEQFF. The CDR3 DNA follows: TGTGCCAGCAGGTTGAGCGGGGGATCCTACAATGAGCAGTTCTTC. The V and J genes are TRBV6-2 or TRBV6-3 and TRBJ2-1, with 8 nucleotides matching TRBD2. The CDR3 is 15 amino acids. Trimming cost V 6 bases and J 1 base; bases outside gene matches: 5. In germline, CDR1 is MNHEY, CDR2 SVGEGT.